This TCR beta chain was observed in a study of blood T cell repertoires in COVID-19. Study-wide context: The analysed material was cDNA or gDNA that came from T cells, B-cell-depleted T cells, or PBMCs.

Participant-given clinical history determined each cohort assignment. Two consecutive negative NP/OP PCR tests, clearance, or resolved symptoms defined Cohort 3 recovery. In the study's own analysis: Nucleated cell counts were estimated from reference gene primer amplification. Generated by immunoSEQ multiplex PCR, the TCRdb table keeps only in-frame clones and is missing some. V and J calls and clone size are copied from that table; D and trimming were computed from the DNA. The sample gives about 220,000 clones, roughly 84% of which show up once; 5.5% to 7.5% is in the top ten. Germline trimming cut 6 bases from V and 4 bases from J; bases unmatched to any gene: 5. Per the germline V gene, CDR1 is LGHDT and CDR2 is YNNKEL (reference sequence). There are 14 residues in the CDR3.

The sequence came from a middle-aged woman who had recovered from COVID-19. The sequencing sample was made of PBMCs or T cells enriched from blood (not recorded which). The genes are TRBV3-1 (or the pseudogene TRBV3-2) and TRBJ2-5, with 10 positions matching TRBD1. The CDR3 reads CASSDRGRTETQYF. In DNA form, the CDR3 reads TGTGCCAGCAGTGACAGGGGGCGGACAGAGACCCAGTACTTC.